The 14 T cell receptor beta chains given below trace back to one sample, sequenced in a study of control samples from healthy donors and cancer patients. Only in-frame clones appear in the TCRdb table, and some are missing; sequencing was by immunoSEQ multiplex PCR. This table holds roughly 80,000 clones, about 88% found once. The sequenced sample was blood. The source is a woman in her 50s in good health.

The rearrangement uses TRBV15 and TRBJ2-1; tentatively, D is TRBD1 (6 bases). CDR3 size: 17 residues. V lost 3 bases to trimming and J lost 0 bases, with 15 bases between them. Per the germline V gene, CDR1 is LNHNV and CDR2 is YYDKDF (reference sequence). The CDR3 nucleotides read TGTGCCACCAGCAGGGACAGAGTCTACTTCTCCTACAATGAGCAGTTCTTC. It is translated as CATSRDRVYFSYNEQFF.

The chain is built from TRBV6-6 and TRBJ1-5, with a possible D match to TRBD1 (6 bases). In germline, CDR1 is MNHNY, CDR2 SVGAGI (reference sequence). Trimming pared 2 bases from V and 2 bases from J, leaving 13 bases between. The CDR3 has 16 residues. CDR3 residues: CASSYLRGYGNQPQHF. The CDR3 coding sequence is TGTGCCAGCAGTTACCTCAGGGGATACGGCAATCAGCCCCAGCATTTT.

The chain links TRBV5-1 to TRBJ2-2, with unresolved D. The length of the CDR3 is 14 residues. Germline assignment: CDR1 SGHRS and CDR2 YFSETQ. Trimming stripped 2 bases from V and 4 bases from J, with 9 bases between. CDR3 DNA: TGCGCCAGCAGCTTTTCACTGGGCACCGGGGAGCTGTTTTTT. Translation: CASSFSLGTGELFF.

This rearrangement joins TRBV5-4 to TRBJ2-2; TRBD2 is a possible D gene (6 bases). Germline V lookup: CDR1 SGHNT, CDR2 YYREEE (reference sequence). The CDR3 has 17 amino acids. Trimming cost V 4 bases and J 4 bases, with 20 bases left between them. CDR3 DNA sequence: TGTGCCAGCAGCGCGGCAGAACGGAGGGCTGGCACCGGGGAGCTGTTTTTT. Translated, it gives CASSAAERRAGTGELFF.

The chain couples TRBV3-1 (or the pseudogene TRBV3-2) to TRBJ1-1; 8 positions match TRBD1. Germline V lookup: CDR1 LGHDT, CDR2 YNNKEL (reference sequence). The trim removed 3 bases at V and 6 bases at J, leaving 12 bases unmatched. The CDR3 length is 16 residues. The CDR3 bases are TGTGCCAGCAGCCAGAGCCGTGGACAGGGAGTCCCTGAAGCTTTCTTT. Amino acid sequence: CASSQSRGQGVPEAFF.

The rearrangement uses TRBV28 and TRBJ1-1; weak D call: TRBD1 (5 bases). V gave up 6 bases and J gave up 8 bases, with 16 bases separating them. Germline loops: CDR1 MDHEN, CDR2 SYDVKM. This CDR3 contains 13 residues. The CDR3 DNA sequence: TGTGCCAGCAGCCCAGGGACCCCGGGAGAAGCTTTCTTT. Its translation is CASSPGTPGEAFF.

The chain employs TRBV6-6 and TRBJ1-4, with 7 bases lining up with TRBD1. The germline V gene has CDR1 MNHNY and CDR2 SVGAGI (reference sequence). The J segment lost 6 bases and the V segment lost 5 bases, leaving 6 bases of the junction unmatched. The CDR3 is 14 amino acids. The CDR3 DNA reads TGTGCCAGCAGTCTAGACCAGGGGGATGAAAAACTGTTTTTT. Encoded protein: CASSLDQGDEKLFF.

The chain couples TRBV3-1 (or the pseudogene TRBV3-2) to TRBJ2-4, with 7 bases identical to TRBD2. This CDR3 has 16 residues. Trimming cost V 1 base and J 1 base; bases outside gene matches: 4. CDR1 and CDR2 (germline): LGHDT, YNNKEL (reference sequence). CDR3 in DNA: TGTGCCAGCAGCCAAGGGGGACTAACTGCCAAAAACATTCAGTACTTC. This codes for CASSQGGLTAKNIQYF.

V is TRBV6-5 and J is TRBJ1-1; no reliable D call. V was pared by 6 bases and J by 0 bases, with 11 bases between. Germline CDR1 is MNHEY and CDR2 is SVGAGI. The CDR3 sequence is 14 residues long. The CDR3 DNA reads as TGTGCCAGCAGCCCGAAAATGTTGAACACTGAAGCTTTCTTT. Its translation is CASSPKMLNTEAFF.

The chain has TRBV5-1 and TRBJ2-1, with D perhaps given as TRBD1 or TRBD2 (5 bases each). Germline V gene lookup returns CDR1 SGHRS and CDR2 YFSETQ. CDR3 length equals 13 residues. Trimming cost V 4 bases and J 4 bases, with 9 bases left between them. The CDR3 DNA sequence: TGCGCCAGCAGCCCAGGGACGTACAATGAGCAGTTCTTC. Its translation: CASSPGTYNEQFF.

The sample holds many counts of this clone. The V and J genes are TRBV30 and TRBJ2-7; no reliable D call. CDR1 and CDR2 from the germline V gene are GTSNPN and SVGIG (reference sequence). Trimming removed 3 bases at V and 0 bases at J, with 12 bases between. The CDR3 runs 14 residues. CDR3 sequence: CAWRGRTDSYEQYF. The CDR3 DNA follows: TGTGCCTGGAGAGGCAGAACAGACTCCTACGAGCAGTACTTC.

The CDR3 bases are TGTGCCAGCAGTGGAACAGGGGGTGAGTTCTTC. As protein: CASSGTGGEFF. This chain connects TRBV12-3 or TRBV12-4 to TRBJ2-1; 8 positions agree with TRBD1. The CDR3 extends over 11 amino acids. V shed 5 bases, J shed 14 bases, and the junction held 5 bases outside the gene matches.

The chain carries TRBV2 and TRBJ1-3; no definite D call. This CDR3 spans 13 amino acids. Trimming removed 7 bases at V and 0 bases at J, with 7 bases between. The germline V gene encodes CDR1 SNHLY and CDR2 FYNNEI. This CDR3 reads CASTGISGNTIYF. DNA of the CDR3: TGTGCCAGCACTGGGATCTCTGGAAACACCATATATTTT.

J is TRBJ2-1 and V is TRBV6-5; a weak D match, TRBD2 (6 bases). V was shortened by 6 bases and J by 3 bases, with 15 bases between the two germline ends. Germline V lookup: CDR1 MNHEY, CDR2 SVGAGI. The CDR3 sequence is 15 residues long. The CDR3 bases are TGTGCCAGCAGCGGGGAGGAGCGGATCTACAATGAGCAGTTCTTC. Translating gives CASSGEERIYNEQFF.